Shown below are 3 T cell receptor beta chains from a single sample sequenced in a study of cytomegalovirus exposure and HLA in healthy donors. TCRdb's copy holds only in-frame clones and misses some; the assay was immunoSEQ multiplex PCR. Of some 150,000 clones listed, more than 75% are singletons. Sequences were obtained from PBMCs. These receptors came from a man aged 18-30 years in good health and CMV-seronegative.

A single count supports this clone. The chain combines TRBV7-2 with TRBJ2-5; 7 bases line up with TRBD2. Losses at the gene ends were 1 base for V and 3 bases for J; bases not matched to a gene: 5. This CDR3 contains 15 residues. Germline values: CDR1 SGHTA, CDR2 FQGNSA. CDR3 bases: TGTGCCAGCAGCTTAGGGCTAGCGGAGGAAGAGACCCAGTACTTC. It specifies CASSLGLAEEETQYF.

The CDR3 DNA reads TGCGCCAGCAGCCGCAATCCCGAGGGCGGCAATGAGCAGTTCTTC. Its translation is CASSRNPEGGNEQFF. This chain links TRBV4-3 with TRBJ2-1; TRBD2 is a possible D gene (5 bases). Trimming left V 4 bases short and J 6 bases short, with 16 bases between. Germline values: CDR1 LGHNA, CDR2 YSLEER. This CDR3 spans 15 amino acids.

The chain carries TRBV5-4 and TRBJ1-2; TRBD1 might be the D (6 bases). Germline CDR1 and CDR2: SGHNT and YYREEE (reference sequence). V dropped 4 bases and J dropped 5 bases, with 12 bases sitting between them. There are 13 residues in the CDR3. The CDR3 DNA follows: TGTGCCAGCAGCGTTCGACAGGAATATGGCTACACCTTC. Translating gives CASSVRQEYGYTF.